Below are 11 T cell receptor beta chains sequenced from a single sample in a study of spatial heterogeneity in lung cancer. This sample's time point: sample taken at primary tumor resection. Whole RNA obtained from tumor, nontumor lung or frozen PBMC underwent sequencing without sorting. Using its own MiXCR run on the 5' RACE reads, TCRdb lists one record per CDR3 protein. The data show 20,000 to 25,000 distinct CDR3 sequences, 4.6% seen once. The specimen was PBMCs, collected at surgery. These TCRs come from a male donor with early-stage non-small cell lung cancer.

This clonotype was seen repeatedly, ten times or more. The chain links TRBV18 to TRBJ1-3; D is perhaps TRBD1 (6 bases). V shed 1 base and J shed 2 bases, with 21 bases lying between them. The CDR3 length is 19 residues. The germline V gene has CDR1 KGHSH and CDR2 LQKENI. CDR3 coding DNA: TGTGCCAGCTCACCACTTTCACAGGGACTTCACCTCCCTGGAAACACCATATATTTT. Amino acid sequence: CASSPLSQGLHLPGNTIYF.

This clonotype was observed at least ten times. The rearrangement links TRBV6-2 or TRBV6-3 to TRBJ1-1; no reliable D call. CDR3 length: 14 residues. V was pared by 7 bases and J by 1 base, with 13 bases between. The germline gives CDR1 MNHEY, CDR2 SVGEGT. CDR3 residues: CASKFFSENTEAFF. The CDR3, as DNA: TGTGCCAGCAAGTTCTTCAGCGAGAACACTGAAGCTTTCTTT.

This clonotype was seen at least ten times. This chain connects TRBV6-5 to TRBJ2-1, with 11 bases that match TRBD2. The CDR3 is made up of 16 amino acids. V dropped 3 bases and J dropped 5; count of bases not matched to a gene: 6. CDR1 and CDR2 from the germline V gene are MNHEY and SVGAGI. The CDR3 reads CASSYRLAGTNNEQFF. CDR3 in DNA: TGTGCCAGCAGTTATCGACTAGCGGGGACTAACAATGAGCAGTTCTTC.

This clonotype has a handful of counts. Germline and junction disagree at one end, which may indicate a read error. The chain links TRBV27 to TRBJ2-7; 10 nucleotides align to TRBD1. The CDR3 loop spans 15 amino acids. CDR1 and CDR2 from the germline V gene are MNHEY and SMNVEV (reference sequence). The DNA for the CDR3 is TGTGCCAGCAGTTCAGCCGGGACAGGGGCTTACGGGCAGTACTTC. It codes for CASSSAGTGAYGQYF.

The sample holds many counts of this clonotype. The chain carries TRBV6-2 or TRBV6-3 and TRBJ2-1; 13 nucleotides agree with TRBD2. CDR1 MNHEY and CDR2 SVGEGT come from the germline V gene. V was clipped by 6 bases and J by 9 bases; unmatched bases: 8. The length of the CDR3 is 15 residues. DNA for the CDR3: TGTGCCAGCAGGGGGACTAGCGGGGCAGCTTCTGAGCAGTTCTTC. It yields the protein CASRGTSGAASEQFF.

The chain joins TRBV19 to TRBJ2-4; 7 nucleotides agree with TRBD1. This CDR3 comprises 16 residues. The V segment lost 8 bases and the J segment 9 bases; nucleotides outside the gene matches: 19. Germline values: CDR1 LNHDA, CDR2 SQIVND (reference sequence). The CDR3 here is CASSKPGQLTYGIQYF. Here the CDR3 DNA reads TGTGCCAGTTCGAAACCGGGACAGTTAACTTATGGCATTCAGTACTTC.

Many counts were recorded for this clonotype. This chain connects TRBV4-2 to TRBJ1-1, with unresolved D. The germline V gene has CDR1 LGHNA and CDR2 YNFKEQ. Between the trimmed V and J ends, which lost 0 bases and 3 bases, there was a span of 11 bases. This CDR3 region has 15 residues. CDR3 sequence (DNA): TGTGCCAGCAGCCAAGATGATCAAGGGTACACTGAAGCTTTCTTT. This gives the protein CASSQDDQGYTEAFF.

This clonotype qualifies as medium-sized (0.01 to 0.1%). The chain links TRBV29-1 to TRBJ2-2; D remains unclear. The V gene lost 4 bases and the J gene lost 7 bases, with 7 bases spanning the gap. This CDR3 has 11 residues. Germline CDR1 is SQVTM and CDR2 is ANQGSEA. In nucleotides, the CDR3 is TGCAGCGTTGTCGGAGTCGGGGAGCTGTTTTTT. It is translated as CSVVGVGELFF.

This clonotype was seen at least ten times. The rearrangement uses TRBV28 and TRBJ1-1; D is possibly TRBD1 (6 bases). This CDR3 is 17 amino acids long. Per the germline V gene, CDR1 is MDHEN and CDR2 is SYDVKM. V was clipped by 5 bases and J by 3 bases, with 22 bases between them. CDR3 protein: CASSPLQSKDRYTEAFF. CDR3 sequence (DNA): TGTGCCAGCAGTCCTCTACAGTCAAAGGACAGATACACTGAAGCTTTCTTT.

This clonotype was counted ten times or more. The V call is TRBV24-1, the J call TRBJ2-5, with a weak D call TRBD1 (6 bases). V was cut by 3 bases and J by 1 base, with 11 bases left in between. CDR1 and CDR2 (germline): KGHDR, SFDVKD. The CDR3 loop spans 15 amino acids. CDR3 sequence reads: CATSDPQTGQETQYF. The CDR3 nucleotides read TGTGCCACCAGTGATCCTCAGACAGGCCAAGAGACCCAGTACTTC.

Many counts were recorded for this clonotype. The V and J genes are TRBV20-1 and TRBJ1-4; D is perhaps TRBD1 (5 bases). Deletions cut 2 bases from V and 7 bases from J, with 14 bases between. This CDR3 is built from 14 residues. CDR1 is DFQATT and CDR2 is SNEGSKA in the germline V gene (reference sequence). The CDR3 DNA sequence: TGCAGTGCTAGAAGACCCGGCGGGGGTGAAAAACTGTTTTTT. It is translated as CSARRPGGGEKLFF.